This T cell receptor beta chain was sequenced for a study of graft-versus-host responses after intestinal transplantation (dated by TCRdb to the early 2020s). In terms of the full investigation: Multivisceral, liver-intestinal, or isolated intestinal transplants were received by the recipients. All recipients received anti-thymocyte globulin induction followed by maintenance tacrolimus and steroids for two to four years. Bulk TCR-beta CDR3 sequencing was used to track graft-versus-host and host-versus-graft alloreactive T cell clones in the graft, circulation and bone marrow after intestinal transplantation. To identify alloreactive clones, pre-transplant mixed lymphocyte reaction products were sequenced and then compared with unstimulated pre-transplant donor and recipient T cells. Of the approximately 25 intestinal transplant recipients enrolled in the cohort, one of whom was a retransplant, a few patients without pretransplant specimens were excluded. Donor T cell macrochimerism was defined as a peak of at least 4% donor T cells among recipient peripheral blood mononuclear cells. Rather than being sequenced by the commercial service, samples from a few later patients were sequenced in-house on an Illumina MiSeq and processed with MiXCR. Overall study outcomes, separate from this receptor: In patients with donor T cell macrochimerism, the allografts had high GvH to HvG T cell clonal ratios. Early after transplant, declines in HvG clones were associated with peak levels of circulating GvH clones. GvH clones were detected in recipient bone marrow, and some appeared earlier in ileal mucosa or blood, consistent with an intestinal mucosal origin. The conclusions were limited by the relatively low number and heterogeneity of the intestinal transplant patients.

The time point label corresponds to: cells obtained before transplantation from donor or recipient. CD3+CD4+ and CD3+CD8+ populations were FACS-sorted from unstimulated pre-transplant donor and recipient cells taken from spleen or lymph nodes. The CDR3 contains 9 residues, cysteine and phenylalanine counted. The only DNA kept is the CDR3, 27 bases in frame from the first base. From the germline V gene, CDR1 is ENHRY and CDR2 is SYGVKD. This clone was detected only a few times. The antigen it binds to is not known. At one end, the junction sequence differs from germline, possibly due to a read error. Libraries were prepared through the immunoSEQ multiplex PCR assay. For most patients, genomic DNA was isolated with the Qiagen DNeasy Blood and Tissue Kit and shipped frozen to Adaptive Biotechnologies for TCR sequencing. For most patients, high-throughput TCR-beta CDR3 sequencing of genomic DNA was performed by Adaptive Biotechnologies. As for the authors' bioinformatics: Adaptive's ImmunoSEQ software was the source of the TCR sequencing data for 18 patients, while a few other patients were processed with MiXCR and VDJtools. To correct CD4 versus CD8 sorting errors, any sequence found in both subsets at a frequency ratio below 5:1 was removed. CDR3 nucleotide sequences shared between donor and recipient were removed because the origin of such sequences could not be assigned. To be classed as alloreactive, a clone needed at least 2-fold expansion over unstimulated cells and a minimum CFSE-low frequency of 0.002% (template counts) or 0.001% (read counts). Clones were considered mappable if detected in sequenced pre-transplant spleen, lymph node, or MLR CFSE-low populations of the donor or recipient. Cumulative frequency of alloreactive clones was calculated as a percentage of all sequences weighted by copy number. The clones in this table, taken by TCRdb from immuneACCESS, are in-frame only. Not every clone is retained; where verified, under half of the shortfall comes from an unresolved V gene, and the cause of the rest is unknown. The D gene and trimming were derived from the DNA, and the V and J assignments and clone size from that table. Here the sample has 130,000 or so clones; approximately 91% occur a single time. The top ten clones comprise about 0.19% of the sample.

The V gene is TRBV10-3 and the J gene is TRBJ1-2; TRBD1 is a possible D gene, resting on 5 matching bases. The receptor's source is a human donor who received an intestinal transplant. Source: unstimulated CD4+ T cells sorted from spleen or lymph node cells, taken before intestinal transplant. The DNA reads TGTGCCATCGGGACCCAGGGATTCTTC. Its translation reads: CAIGTQGFF.